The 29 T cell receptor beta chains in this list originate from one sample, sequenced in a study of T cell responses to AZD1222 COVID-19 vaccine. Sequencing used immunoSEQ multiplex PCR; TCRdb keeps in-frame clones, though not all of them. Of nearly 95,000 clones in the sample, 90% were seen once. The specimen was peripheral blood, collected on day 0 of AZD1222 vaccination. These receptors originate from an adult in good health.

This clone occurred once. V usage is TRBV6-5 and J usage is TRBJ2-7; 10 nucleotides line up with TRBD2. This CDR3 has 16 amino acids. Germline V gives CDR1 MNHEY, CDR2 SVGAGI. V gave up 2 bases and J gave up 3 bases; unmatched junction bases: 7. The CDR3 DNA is TGTGCCAGCAGTTACAGGGTAGCGGGGGGAGTCTACGAGCAGTACTTC. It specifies CASSYRVAGGVYEQYF.

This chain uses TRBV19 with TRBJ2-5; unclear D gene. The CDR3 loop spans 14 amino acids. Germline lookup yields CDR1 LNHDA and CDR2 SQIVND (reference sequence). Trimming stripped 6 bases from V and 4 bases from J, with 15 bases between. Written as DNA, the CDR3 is TGTGCCAGTAGCGAGATCCGGAGTCCAGAGACCCAGTACTTC. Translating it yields CASSEIRSPETQYF. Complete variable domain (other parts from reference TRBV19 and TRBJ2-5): DGGITQSPKYLFRKEGQNVTLSCEQNLNHDAMYWYRQDPGQGLRLIYYSQIVNDFQKGDIAEGYSVSREKKESFPLTVTSAQKNPTAFYLCASSEIRSPETQYFGPGTRLLVL.

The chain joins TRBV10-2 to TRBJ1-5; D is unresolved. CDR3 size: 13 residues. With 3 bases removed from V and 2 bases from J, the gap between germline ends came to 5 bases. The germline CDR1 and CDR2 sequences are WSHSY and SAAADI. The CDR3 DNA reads TGCGCCAGCAGTGATGGTCGCAATCAGCCCCAGCATTTT. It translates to CASSDGRNQPQHF.

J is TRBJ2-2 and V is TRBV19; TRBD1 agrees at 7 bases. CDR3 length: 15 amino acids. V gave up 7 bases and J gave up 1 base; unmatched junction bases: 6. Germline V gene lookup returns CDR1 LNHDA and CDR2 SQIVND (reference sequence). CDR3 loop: CASTPTGWNTGELFF. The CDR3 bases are TGTGCCAGTACGCCGACAGGGTGGAACACCGGGGAGCTGTTTTTT.

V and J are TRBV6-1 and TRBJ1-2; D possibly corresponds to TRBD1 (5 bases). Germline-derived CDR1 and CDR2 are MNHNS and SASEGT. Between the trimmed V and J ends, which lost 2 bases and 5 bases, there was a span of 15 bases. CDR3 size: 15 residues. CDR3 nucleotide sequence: TGTGCCAGCAGTGAACTAGGGGCGCCCGGGTATGGCTACACCTTC. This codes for CASSELGAPGYGYTF.

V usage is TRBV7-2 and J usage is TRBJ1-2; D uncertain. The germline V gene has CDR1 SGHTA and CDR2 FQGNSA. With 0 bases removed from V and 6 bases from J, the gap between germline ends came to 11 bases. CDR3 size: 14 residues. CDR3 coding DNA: TGTGCCAGCAGCTTAGCATCAGTCGGTGATGGCTACACCTTC. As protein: CASSLASVGDGYTF.

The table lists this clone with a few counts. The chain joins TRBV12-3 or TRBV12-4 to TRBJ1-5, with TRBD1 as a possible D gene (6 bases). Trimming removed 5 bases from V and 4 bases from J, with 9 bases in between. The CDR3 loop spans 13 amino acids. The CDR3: CASSQQGNQPQHF. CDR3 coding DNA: TGTGCCAGCAGTCAACAGGGAAATCAGCCCCAGCATTTT.

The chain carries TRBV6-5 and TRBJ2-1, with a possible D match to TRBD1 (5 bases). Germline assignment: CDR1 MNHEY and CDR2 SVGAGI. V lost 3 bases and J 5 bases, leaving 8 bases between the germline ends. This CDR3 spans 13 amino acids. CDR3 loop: CASSYSRDNEQFF. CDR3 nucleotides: TGTGCCAGCAGTTATTCCAGGGACAATGAGCAGTTCTTC.

CDR3 in DNA: TGTGCCAGCAGCCCCGTAGGAGCGAACACTGAAGCTTTCTTT. Amino acids: CASSPVGANTEAFF. This sequence joins TRBV5-5 and TRBJ1-1, with D hard to call. This CDR3 region has 14 residues. CDR1 SGHKS and CDR2 YYEKEE come from the germline V gene (reference sequence). Trimming took 4 bases from V and 1 from J, leaving 11 bases between them.

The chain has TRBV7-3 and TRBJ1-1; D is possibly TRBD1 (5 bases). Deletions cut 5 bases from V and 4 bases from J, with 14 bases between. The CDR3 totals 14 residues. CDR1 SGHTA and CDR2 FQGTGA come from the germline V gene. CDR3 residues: CASSQTKTATEAFF. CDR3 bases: TGTGCCAGCAGCCAGACAAAGACAGCCACTGAAGCTTTCTTT.

Written as DNA, the CDR3 is TGTGCCAGCAGTTTTATTCAGACAGGGGAAAAACTGTTTTTT. It is translated as CASSFIQTGEKLFF. The J gene is TRBJ1-4, the V gene TRBV27; 7 bases map to TRBD1. The CDR3 spans 14 residues. Germline V gene sequence: CDR1 MNHEY, CDR2 SMNVEV (reference sequence). V shed 3 bases, J shed 8 bases, and the junction held 6 bases outside the gene matches.

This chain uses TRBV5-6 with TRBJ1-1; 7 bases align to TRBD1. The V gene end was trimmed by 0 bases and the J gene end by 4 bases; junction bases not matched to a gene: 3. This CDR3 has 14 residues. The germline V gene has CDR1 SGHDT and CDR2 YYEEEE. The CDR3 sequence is CASSLGHRGTEAFF. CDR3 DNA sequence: TGTGCCAGCAGCTTGGGTCACAGGGGCACTGAAGCTTTCTTT.

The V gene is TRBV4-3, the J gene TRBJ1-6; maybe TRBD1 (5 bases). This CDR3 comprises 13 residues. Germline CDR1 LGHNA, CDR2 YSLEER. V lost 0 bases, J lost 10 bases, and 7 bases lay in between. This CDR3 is CASSQDRGSPLHF. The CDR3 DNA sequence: TGCGCCAGCAGCCAAGATCGGGGGTCACCCCTCCACTTT.

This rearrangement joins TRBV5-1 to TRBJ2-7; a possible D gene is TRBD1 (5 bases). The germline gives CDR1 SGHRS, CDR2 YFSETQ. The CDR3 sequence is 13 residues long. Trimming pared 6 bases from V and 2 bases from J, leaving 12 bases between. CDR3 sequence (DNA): TGCGCCAGCAAAAAGGACACTGCCTACGAGCAGTACTTC. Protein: CASKKDTAYEQYF.

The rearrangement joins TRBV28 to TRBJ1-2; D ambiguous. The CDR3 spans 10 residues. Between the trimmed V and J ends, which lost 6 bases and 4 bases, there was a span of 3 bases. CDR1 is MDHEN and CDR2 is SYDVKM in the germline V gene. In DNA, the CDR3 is TGTGCCAGCAGGCTCTATGGCTACACCTTC. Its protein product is CASRLYGYTF.

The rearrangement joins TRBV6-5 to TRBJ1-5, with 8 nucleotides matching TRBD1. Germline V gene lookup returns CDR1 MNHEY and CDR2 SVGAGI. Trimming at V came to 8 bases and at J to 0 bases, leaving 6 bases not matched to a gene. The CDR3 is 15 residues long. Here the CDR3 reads CASRNDRGSNQPQHF. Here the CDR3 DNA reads TGTGCCAGCCGGAACGACAGGGGTAGCAATCAGCCCCAGCATTTT.

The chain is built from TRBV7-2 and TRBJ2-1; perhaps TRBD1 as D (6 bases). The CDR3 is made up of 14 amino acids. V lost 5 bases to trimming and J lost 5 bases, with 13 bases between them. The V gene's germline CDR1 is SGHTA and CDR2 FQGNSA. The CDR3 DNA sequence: TGTGCCAGCAGCCCAGGACAGACACACAATGAGCAGTTCTTC. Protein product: CASSPGQTHNEQFF. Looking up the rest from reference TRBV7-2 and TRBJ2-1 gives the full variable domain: GAGVSQSPSNKVTEKGKDVELRCDPISGHTALYWYRQSLGQGLEFLIYFQGNSAPDKSGLPSDRFSAERTGGSVSTLTIQRTQQEDSAVYLCASSPGQTHNEQFFGPGTRLTVL.

CDR3 nucleotides: TGTGCCAGCAGCCCCGGAGGTCGGGAGACCCAGTACTTC. It specifies CASSPGGRETQYF. The rearrangement uses TRBV13 and TRBJ2-5, with D possibly being TRBD2 (5 bases). The CDR3 has 13 residues. Germline V lookup: CDR1 PRHDT, CDR2 FYEKMQ (reference sequence). Deletions cut 5 bases from V and 5 bases from J, with 12 bases between.

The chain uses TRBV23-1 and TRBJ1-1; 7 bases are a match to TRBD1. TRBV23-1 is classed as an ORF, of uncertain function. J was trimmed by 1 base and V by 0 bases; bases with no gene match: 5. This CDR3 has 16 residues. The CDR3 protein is CASSQSGRGENTEAFF. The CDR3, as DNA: TGCGCCAGCAGTCAATCCGGCAGGGGGGAGAACACTGAAGCTTTCTTT.

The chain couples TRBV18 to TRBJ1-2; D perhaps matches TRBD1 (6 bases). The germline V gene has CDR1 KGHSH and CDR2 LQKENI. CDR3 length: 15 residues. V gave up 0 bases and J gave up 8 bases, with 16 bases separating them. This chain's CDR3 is CASSPPVEGEEGYTF. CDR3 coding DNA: TGTGCCAGCTCACCACCGGTGGAGGGGGAGGAGGGCTACACCTTC.

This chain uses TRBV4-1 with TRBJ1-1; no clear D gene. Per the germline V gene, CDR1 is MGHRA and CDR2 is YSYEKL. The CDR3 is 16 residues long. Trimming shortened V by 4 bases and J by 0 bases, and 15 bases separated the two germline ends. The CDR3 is CASSLPPGVMNTEAFF. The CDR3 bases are TGCGCCAGCAGCCTACCCCCGGGCGTTATGAACACTGAAGCTTTCTTT.

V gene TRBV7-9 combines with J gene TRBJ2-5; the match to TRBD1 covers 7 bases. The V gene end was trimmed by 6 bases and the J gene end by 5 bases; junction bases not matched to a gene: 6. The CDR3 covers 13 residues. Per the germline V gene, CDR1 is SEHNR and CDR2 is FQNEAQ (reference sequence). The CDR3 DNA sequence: TGTGCCAGCAGAGCTACAGGGGTTGAGACCCAGTACTTC. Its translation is CASRATGVETQYF.

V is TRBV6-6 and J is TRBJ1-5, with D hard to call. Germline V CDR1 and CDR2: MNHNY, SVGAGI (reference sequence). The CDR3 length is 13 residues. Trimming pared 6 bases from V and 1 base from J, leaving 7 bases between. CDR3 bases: TGTGCCAGCAGCCTCGGGAGCAATCAGCCCCAGCATTTT. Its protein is CASSLGSNQPQHF.

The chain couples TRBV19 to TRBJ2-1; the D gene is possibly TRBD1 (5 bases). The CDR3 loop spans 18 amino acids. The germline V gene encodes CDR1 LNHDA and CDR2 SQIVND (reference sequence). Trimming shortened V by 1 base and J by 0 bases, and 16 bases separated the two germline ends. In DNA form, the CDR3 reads TGTGCCAGTAGTATAGCCCCGATCCAGGGATACTCCTACAATGAGCAGTTCTTC. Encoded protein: CASSIAPIQGYSYNEQFF. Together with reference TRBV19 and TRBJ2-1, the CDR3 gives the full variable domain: DGGITQSPKYLFRKEGQNVTLSCEQNLNHDAMYWYRQDPGQGLRLIYYSQIVNDFQKGDIAEGYSVSREKKESFPLTVTSAQKNPTAFYLCASSIAPIQGYSYNEQFFGPGTRLTVL.

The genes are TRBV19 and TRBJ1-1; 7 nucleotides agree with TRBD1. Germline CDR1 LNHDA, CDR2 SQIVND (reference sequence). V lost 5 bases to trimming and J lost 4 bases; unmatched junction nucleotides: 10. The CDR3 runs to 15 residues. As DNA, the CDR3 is TGTGCCAGTAGTTCCCGGACAGGAGCAATCACTGAAGCTTTCTTT. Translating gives CASSSRTGAITEAFF.

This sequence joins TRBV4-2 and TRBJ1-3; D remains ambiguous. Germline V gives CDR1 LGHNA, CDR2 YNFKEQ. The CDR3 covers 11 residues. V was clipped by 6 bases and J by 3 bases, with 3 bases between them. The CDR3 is CASRVGNTIYF. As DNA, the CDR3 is TGTGCCAGCAGGGTTGGAAACACCATATATTTT.

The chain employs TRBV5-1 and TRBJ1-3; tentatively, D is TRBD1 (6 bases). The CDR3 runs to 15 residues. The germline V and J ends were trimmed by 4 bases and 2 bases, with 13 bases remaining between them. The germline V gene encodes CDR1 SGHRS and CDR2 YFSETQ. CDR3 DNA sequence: TGCGCCAGCAGCCAAGCCGGGACAACTGGAAACACCATATATTTT. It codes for CASSQAGTTGNTIYF.

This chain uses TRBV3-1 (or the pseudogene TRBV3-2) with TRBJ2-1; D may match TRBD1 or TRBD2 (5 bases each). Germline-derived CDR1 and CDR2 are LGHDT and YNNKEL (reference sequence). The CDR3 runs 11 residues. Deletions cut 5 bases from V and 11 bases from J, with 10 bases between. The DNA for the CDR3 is TGTGCCAGCAGCTGGGGACGGCAGCAGTTCTTC. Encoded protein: CASSWGRQQFF.

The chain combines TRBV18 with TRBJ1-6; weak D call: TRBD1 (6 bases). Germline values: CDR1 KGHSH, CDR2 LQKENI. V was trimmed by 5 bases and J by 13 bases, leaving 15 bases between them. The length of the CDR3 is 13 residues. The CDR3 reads CASSDAGQQPLHF. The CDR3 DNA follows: TGTGCCAGCTCAGATGCAGGACAGCAGCCCCTCCACTTT. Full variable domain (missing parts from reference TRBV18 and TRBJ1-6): NAGVMQNPRHLVRRRGQEARLRCSPMKGHSHVYWYRQLPEEGLKFMVYLQKENIIDESGMPKERFSAEFPKEGPSILRIQQVVRGDSAAYFCASSDAGQQPLHFGNGTRLTVT.